Following are 26 T cell receptor beta chains from one sample sequenced in a study of regulatory T cells in long-lasting Graves disease. The time point was: newly diagnosed GD, antithyroid drugs for less than 3 months. The TCR library was prepared using RNA isolated from PBMCs. Arm-PCR of CDR3 regions and iRepertoire HTBI primers were used to build TCR beta libraries. MiXCR, applied by TCRdb to the multiplex PCR reads, yields one record per CDR3 protein. The sample contains a few hundred thousand distinct CDR3 sequences, over 15% of which appear only once. These same data were also listed under a study on T cells in Graves' hyperthyroidism and ophthalmopathy.

The material sequenced was peripheral blood mononuclear cells (PBMCs), taken at new diagnosis, from a patient treated with antithyroid drugs. The source of these receptors is a man aged 35 to 55 with Graves disease.

This clonotype showed up many times. The chain is built from TRBV20-1 and TRBJ1-2; TRBD1 agrees at 10 bases. Germline trimming cut 4 bases from V and 4 bases from J; bases unmatched to any gene: 6. The CDR3 extends over 14 amino acids. Per the germline V gene, CDR1 is DFQATT and CDR2 is SNEGSKA (reference sequence). Here the CDR3 DNA reads TGCAGTGCTAAACGGACAGGGGGGGTCTATGGCTACACCTTC. Translation: CSAKRTGGVYGYTF.

The rearrangement links TRBV6-2 or TRBV6-3 to TRBJ1-1, with D maybe TRBD1 (6 bases). Germline CDR1 reads MNHEY; CDR2 reads SVGEGT. V lost 4 bases and J 0 bases, leaving 12 bases between the germline ends. The CDR3 is made up of 15 amino acids. The CDR3 DNA follows: TGTGCCAGCAGTTGGACAGAAAACATGAACACTGAAGCTTTCTTT. It codes for CASSWTENMNTEAFF.

In its sample, this clonotype was seen many times. The V and J genes are TRBV7-9 and TRBJ2-7; perhaps TRBD1 as D (6 bases). Germline V gives CDR1 SEHNR, CDR2 FQNEAQ (reference sequence). The V end was cut by 6 bases, the J end by 3 bases, with 15 bases between. There are 14 residues in the CDR3. The CDR3 bases are TGTGCCAGCAGTCACTCAGGGGTTGACTACGAGCAGTACTTC. It encodes CASSHSGVDYEQYF.

Many counts were recorded for this clonotype. The V and J genes are TRBV4-3 and TRBJ2-3; the D is unclear. The CDR3 extends over 15 amino acids. Trimming removed 1 base from V and 1 base from J, with 9 bases in between. Germline V lookup: CDR1 LGHNA, CDR2 YSLEER. This CDR3 is CASSQVWSGTDTQYF. CDR3 coding DNA: TGCGCCAGCAGCCAAGTTTGGAGCGGCACAGATACGCAGTATTTT.

This clonotype was picked up a small number of times. V gene TRBV5-1 combines with J gene TRBJ2-2, with 10 bases matching TRBD2. The CDR3 has 16 residues. In germline, CDR1 is SGHRS, CDR2 YFSETQ. With V trimmed by 0 bases and J by 3 bases, 2 bases remained unmatched. The chain's CDR3 is CASSLGLAGDTGELFF. The CDR3 nucleotides are TGCGCCAGCAGCTTGGGGCTAGCGGGGGACACCGGGGAGCTGTTTTTT.

This clonotype was seen at least ten times. This chain links TRBV6-2 or TRBV6-3 with TRBJ1-6, with no clear D. The CDR3 length is 13 residues. Trimming cost V 3 bases and J 8 bases, with 8 bases left between them. CDR1 and CDR2 from the germline V gene are MNHEY and SVGEGT. CDR3 residues: CASSYTRDSPLHF. The CDR3 DNA sequence: TGTGCCAGCAGTTATACTCGTGATTCACCCCTCCACTTT.

About this clonotype itself: A read error may be the cause here, since a much bigger clone is one base away. The CDR3 spells CASSSNYNEQYF. CDR3 DNA sequence: TGTGCCAGCAGCTCTAACTACAATGAGCAGTACTTC. The V and J genes are TRBV7-9 and TRBJ2-7; D unresolved. The CDR3 loop spans 12 amino acids. V lost 4 bases, J lost 7 bases, and 11 bases lay in between. CDR1 is SEHNR and CDR2 is FQNEAQ in the germline V gene (reference sequence).

This clonotype was seen at least ten times. The rearrangement uses TRBV2 and TRBJ2-5, with a weak D call TRBD1 (6 bases). This CDR3 is 14 amino acids long. V lost 7 bases and J lost 0, with 12 bases in between. Germline CDR1 reads SNHLY; CDR2 reads FYNNEI. As DNA, the CDR3 is TGTGCCAGCAAACAGGACAGCAACCAAGAGACCCAGTACTTC. This encodes CASKQDSNQETQYF.

In this sample, this clonotype turned up many times. In DNA, the CDR3 is TGTGCCAGCACCATGTCCGGGACAGGGAGCGAGCAGTACTTC. This sequence encodes CASTMSGTGSEQYF. The genes are TRBV6-1 and TRBJ2-7, with 9 bases that match TRBD1. V shed 7 bases, J shed 6 bases, and the junction held 10 bases outside the gene matches. The V gene's germline CDR1 is MNHNS and CDR2 SASEGT. This CDR3 has 14 amino acids.

This clonotype was seen ten or more times. The DNA of the CDR3 is TGCGCCAGCAGCGAACCTAGCGGGGGGGCCGGTTCGTATCTCGGTTACGAGCAGTACTTC. Its translation: CASSEPSGGAGSYLGYEQYF. The chain couples TRBV10-2 to TRBJ2-7; 12 nucleotides agree with TRBD2. CDR1 is WSHSY and CDR2 is SAAADI in the germline V gene. With V trimmed by 6 bases and J by 4 bases, 22 bases remained unmatched. CDR3 length: 20 amino acids.

Ten or more counts support this clonotype. The chain employs TRBV2 and TRBJ1-5; TRBD1 aligns across 7 bases. CDR3 size: 15 residues. Germline V lookup: CDR1 SNHLY, CDR2 FYNNEI. V lost 1 base to trimming and J lost 0 bases; unmatched junction nucleotides: 0. Here the CDR3 reads CASSEGTGSNQPQHF. The CDR3 nucleotides are TGTGCCAGCAGTGAAGGGACAGGTAGCAATCAGCCCCAGCATTTT.

The rearrangement joins TRBV5-1 to TRBJ2-2, with 7 bases lining up with TRBD2. V gave up 4 bases and J gave up 1 base; unmatched junction bases: 7. CDR3 length equals 16 residues. Germline assignment: CDR1 SGHRS and CDR2 YFSETQ. The CDR3 reads CASSPEPSGNTGELFF. CDR3 nucleotide sequence: TGCGCCAGCAGCCCGGAGCCTAGCGGGAACACCGGGGAGCTGTTTTTT.

This clonotype has ten or more counts. The V and J genes are TRBV27 and TRBJ2-2; 10 bases fit TRBD2. J was trimmed by 5 bases and V by 5 bases; bases with no gene match: 8. This CDR3 has 16 amino acids. Germline CDR1 MNHEY, CDR2 SMNVEV (reference sequence). The CDR3 DNA is TGTGCCAGCAGTACGCCAGCGGGGGGGCCAACCGGGGAGCTGTTTTTT. As protein: CASSTPAGGPTGELFF.

This clonotype was seen a few times. J is TRBJ1-6 and V is TRBV3-1; D gene unclear. Germline CDR1 reads LGHDT; CDR2 reads YNNKEL (reference sequence). The CDR3 extends over 15 amino acids. Trimming took 4 bases from V and 7 from J, leaving 14 bases between them. This CDR3 is CASSPGRAGNSPLHF. The CDR3 DNA is TGTGCCAGCAGCCCCGGTCGGGCGGGAAATTCACCCCTCCACTTT.

Many counts were recorded for this clonotype. This chain joins TRBV2 and TRBJ1-4; tentatively, D is TRBD1 (5 bases). The CDR3 is made up of 12 amino acids. Germline V gives CDR1 SNHLY, CDR2 FYNNEI. V lost 6 bases, J lost 7 bases, and 9 bases lay in between. The CDR3 region has the DNA TGTGCCAGCAGACAGGAGCCTGAAAAACTGTTTTTT. Its protein product is CASRQEPEKLFF.

There are many counts of this clonotype. The chain employs TRBV6-1 and TRBJ2-2; D tentatively reads TRBD1 or TRBD2 (5 bases each). The germline CDR1 and CDR2 sequences are MNHNS and SASEGT. This CDR3 has 12 residues. V dropped 10 bases and J dropped 3 bases, with 9 bases sitting between them. Here the CDR3 DNA reads TGTGCCACGGGGACGGACACCGGGGAGCTGTTTTTT. This codes for CATGTDTGELFF.

This clonotype was counted ten times or more. The V call is TRBV19, the J call TRBJ2-3; 8 positions match TRBD1. With V trimmed by 7 bases and J by 5 bases, 11 bases remained unmatched. In germline, CDR1 is LNHDA, CDR2 SQIVND (reference sequence). This CDR3 region has 15 residues. CDR3 amino acids: CASKRTGRSRDTQYF. The CDR3 nucleotides are TGTGCCAGTAAGAGGACAGGGCGGTCGAGAGATACGCAGTATTTT.

This clonotype was counted ten times or more. The chain recombines TRBV2 with TRBJ1-6, with D perhaps TRBD1 (6 bases). This CDR3 spans 13 amino acids. V lost 4 bases, J lost 8 bases, and 9 bases lay in between. The V gene's germline CDR1 is SNHLY and CDR2 FYNNEI. This CDR3 reads CASSGTVDSPLHF. In DNA form, the CDR3 reads TGTGCCAGCAGTGGGACAGTTGATTCACCCCTCCACTTT.

The rearrangement links TRBV11-3 to TRBJ2-5; D might be TRBD1 or TRBD2, each matching 5 bases. The CDR3 contains 16 residues. CDR1 and CDR2 from the germline V gene are SGHNT and YENEEA. Trimming pared 5 bases from V and 5 bases from J, leaving 21 bases between. The chain's CDR3 is CASSVASGTNSETQYF. CDR3 sequence (DNA): TGTGCCAGCAGCGTAGCTTCCGGGACCAACTCGGAGACCCAGTACTTC.

This clonotype showed up many times. The chain is built from TRBV7-9 and TRBJ2-1; D uncertain. V lost 5 bases and J lost 8, with 10 bases in between. The germline CDR1 and CDR2 sequences are SEHNR and FQNEAQ (reference sequence). The CDR3 contains 12 residues. Here the CDR3 reads CASSRPRDEQFF. The DNA for the CDR3 is TGTGCCAGCAGCCGGCCTCGCGATGAGCAGTTCTTC.

This clonotype was observed a handful of times. V and J are TRBV28 and TRBJ2-2; 7 bases are shared with TRBD2. The germline V gene has CDR1 MDHEN and CDR2 SYDVKM. Trimming took 3 bases from V and 1 from J; bases not matched to a gene: 5. The CDR3 length is 16 residues. The CDR3 sequence: CASSFGGVGNTGELFF. CDR3 DNA: TGTGCCAGCAGTTTTGGGGGGGTGGGGAACACCGGGGAGCTGTTTTTT.

There are many counts of this clonotype. V usage is TRBV7-8 and J usage is TRBJ2-5, with 7 bases aligning to TRBD1. The V gene end was trimmed by 5 bases and the J gene end by 1 base; junction bases not matched to a gene: 4. CDR1 and CDR2 from the germline V gene are SGHVS and FQNEAQ. The CDR3 runs to 14 residues. The CDR3 DNA reads as TGTGCCAGCAGCCGGGACAGTGTCCAAGAGACCCAGTACTTC. This gives the protein CASSRDSVQETQYF.

This clonotype came up a few times. The V call is TRBV27, the J call TRBJ2-7, with TRBD1 matching 9 bases. This CDR3 has 14 amino acids. Germline-derived CDR1 and CDR2 are MNHEY and SMNVEV (reference sequence). J was trimmed by 4 bases and V by 6 bases; bases with no gene match: 7. For the CDR3, the DNA is TGTGCCAGCAGCCCCCGACAGGGGGAATACGAGCAGTACTTC. Residues: CASSPRQGEYEQYF.

The table lists this clonotype with many counts. The chain uses TRBV6-1 and TRBJ1-4; 8 bases are shared with TRBD1. The CDR3 length is 17 residues. V lost 5 bases, J lost 3 bases, and 11 bases stayed unmatched. In germline, CDR1 is MNHNS, CDR2 SASEGT. As DNA, the CDR3 is TGTGCCAGCAGTCTCCCCCAGGGGGCTATGGCTAATGAAAAACTGTTTTTT. This translates into CASSLPQGAMANEKLFF.

This clonotype was detected many times. J is TRBJ2-5 and V is TRBV18, with D perhaps given as TRBD1 or TRBD2 (5 bases each). The CDR3 loop spans 13 amino acids. The germline V gene encodes CDR1 KGHSH and CDR2 LQKENI. V lost 5 bases to trimming and J lost 9 bases, with 16 bases between them. The DNA of the CDR3 is TGTGCCAGCTCAGCATCCAGGGTGGAGGCCCAGTACTTC. Its protein is CASSASRVEAQYF.

The sample holds many counts of this clonotype. The chain couples TRBV30 to TRBJ1-5; D not resolved. Germline V gene data show CDR1 as GTSNPN and CDR2 as SVGIG (reference sequence). The germline V and J ends were trimmed by 2 bases and 6 bases, with 8 bases remaining between them. The CDR3 extends over 12 amino acids. The CDR3 here is CAWSLGSQPQHF. DNA of the CDR3: TGTGCCTGGAGTCTGGGTAGTCAGCCCCAGCATTTT.